This T cell receptor beta chain was profiled in a study of regulatory T cells in long-lasting Graves disease. This CDR3 has 16 residues. Between the trimmed V and J ends, which lost 5 bases and 3 bases, there was a span of 16 bases. CDR1 and CDR2 (germline): KGHSH, LQKENI. Documented time point: newly diagnosed GD, antithyroid drugs for less than 3 months. RNA from PBMCs was the source of the TCR library. Library construction for TCR beta used iRepertoire HTBI primers and Arm-PCR of CDR3 regions. TCRdb ran MiXCR on the multiplex PCR reads and lists one entry per CDR3 protein. Of 400,000 to 450,000 distinct CDR3 sequences in the sample, 15% were seen once. This clonotype was found a few times. Separately, the same data were catalogued under a study of T cells in Graves' hyperthyroidism and ophthalmopathy.

Sequenced material: peripheral blood mononuclear cells (PBMCs), taken at new diagnosis, from a patient treated with antithyroid drugs. This chain uses TRBV18 with TRBJ1-4, with a tentative D call TRBD1 (5 bases). The clonotype comes from a woman aged 25 to 39 with Graves disease. The DNA for the CDR3 is TGTGCCAGCTCAACGAACCTTCAGGGTTCTAATGAAAAACTGTTTTTT. This gives the protein CASSTNLQGSNEKLFF. Drawing the rest from reference TRBV18 and TRBJ1-4, the complete variable domain is NAGVMQNPRHLVRRRGQEARLRCSPMKGHSHVYWYRQLPEEGLKFMVYLQKENIIDESGMPKERFSAEFPKEGPSILRIQQVVRGDSAAYFCASSTNLQGSNEKLFFGSGTQLSVL.